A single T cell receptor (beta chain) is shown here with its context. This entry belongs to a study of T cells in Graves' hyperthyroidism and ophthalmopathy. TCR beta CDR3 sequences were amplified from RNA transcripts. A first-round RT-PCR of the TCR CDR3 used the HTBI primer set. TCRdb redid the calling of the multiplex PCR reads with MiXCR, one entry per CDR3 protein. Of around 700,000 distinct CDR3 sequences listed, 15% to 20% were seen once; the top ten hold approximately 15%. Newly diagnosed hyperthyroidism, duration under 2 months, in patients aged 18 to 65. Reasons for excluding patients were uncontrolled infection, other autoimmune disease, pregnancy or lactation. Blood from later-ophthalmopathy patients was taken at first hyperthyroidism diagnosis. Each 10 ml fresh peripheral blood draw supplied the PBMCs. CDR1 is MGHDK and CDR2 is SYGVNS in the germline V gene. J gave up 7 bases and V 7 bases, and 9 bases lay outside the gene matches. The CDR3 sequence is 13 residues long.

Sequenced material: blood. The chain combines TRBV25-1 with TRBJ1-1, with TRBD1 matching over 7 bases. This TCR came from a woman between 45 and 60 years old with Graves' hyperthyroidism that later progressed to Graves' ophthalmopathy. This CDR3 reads CASNRAGGVEAFF. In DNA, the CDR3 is TGTGCCAGCAACCGTGCAGGGGGAGTTGAAGCTTTCTTT.